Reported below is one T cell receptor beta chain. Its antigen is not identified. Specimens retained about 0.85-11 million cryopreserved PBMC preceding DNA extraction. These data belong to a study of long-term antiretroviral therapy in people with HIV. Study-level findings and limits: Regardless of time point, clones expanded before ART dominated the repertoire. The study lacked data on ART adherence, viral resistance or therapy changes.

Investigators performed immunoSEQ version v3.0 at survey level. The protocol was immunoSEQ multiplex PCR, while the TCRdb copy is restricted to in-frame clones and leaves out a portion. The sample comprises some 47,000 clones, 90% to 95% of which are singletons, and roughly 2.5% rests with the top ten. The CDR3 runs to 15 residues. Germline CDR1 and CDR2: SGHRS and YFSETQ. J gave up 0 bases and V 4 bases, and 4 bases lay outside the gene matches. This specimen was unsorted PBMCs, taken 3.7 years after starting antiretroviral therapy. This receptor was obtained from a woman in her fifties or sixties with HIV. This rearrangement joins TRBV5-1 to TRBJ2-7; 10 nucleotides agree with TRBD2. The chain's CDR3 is CASSPSGGSSYEQYF. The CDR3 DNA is TGCGCCAGCAGCCCTAGCGGGGGTAGCTCCTACGAGCAGTACTTC.